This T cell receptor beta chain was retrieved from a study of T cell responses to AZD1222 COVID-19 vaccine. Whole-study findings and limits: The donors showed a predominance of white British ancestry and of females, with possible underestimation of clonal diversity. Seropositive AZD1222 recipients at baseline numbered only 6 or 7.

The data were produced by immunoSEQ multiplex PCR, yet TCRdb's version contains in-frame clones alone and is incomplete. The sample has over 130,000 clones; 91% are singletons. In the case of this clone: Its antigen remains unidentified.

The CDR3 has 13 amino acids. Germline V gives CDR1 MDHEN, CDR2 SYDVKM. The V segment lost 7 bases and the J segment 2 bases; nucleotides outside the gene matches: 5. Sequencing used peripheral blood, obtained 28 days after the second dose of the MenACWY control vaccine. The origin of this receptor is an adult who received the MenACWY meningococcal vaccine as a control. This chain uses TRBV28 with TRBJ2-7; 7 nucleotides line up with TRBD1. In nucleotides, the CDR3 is TGTGCCAGCAAGGCGCAGGGGGCCTACGAGCAGTACTTC. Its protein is CASKAQGAYEQYF.